One sample yielded the 13 T cell receptor beta chains listed below, sequenced in a study of T cell repertoires in cytomegalovirus infection (dated by TCRdb to between 2018 and 2021). The sample was run on an Illumina HiSeq 1500. TCRdb applied fastp at Q25 and MiXCR to the public reads, then kept only in-frame beta chains. Duplicate CDR3 protein sequences are folded into a single record with the most common DNA and genes. For this sample the table gives about 330,000 distinct CDR3 sequences, of which over 7.5% were detected only once. The top ten hold around 4.1% of the sample. The sample was PBMCs. The receptors stem from a human donor in good health (CMV status not recorded). Some clones in this sample may be carry-over from other donors' samples.

The rearrangement joins TRBV27 to TRBJ2-7; D may be TRBD2 (6 bases). Trimming removed 7 bases from V and 0 bases from J, with 16 bases in between. This CDR3 comprises 15 residues. Germline-derived CDR1 and CDR2 are MNHEY and SMNVEV (reference sequence). The CDR3: CASTPPGGNSYEQYF. The CDR3 region has the DNA TGTGCCAGCACCCCACCCGGGGGAAACTCCTACGAGCAGTACTTC.

Regarding this clonotype: The germline gene is not matched at one end of the junction; a read error may be the cause. The V and J genes are TRBV28 and TRBJ1-1; D uncertain. The CDR3 extends over 12 amino acids. CDR1 is MDHEN and CDR2 is SYDVKM in the germline V gene. The CDR3 nucleotides read TGTACCAGCAGCCCCATAATATGGGAAGCTTTCTTT. Encoded protein: CTSSPIIWEAFF. Full variable domain (outside the CDR3, taken from reference TRBV28 and TRBJ1-1): DVKVTQSSRYLVKRTGEKVFLECVQDMDHENMFWYRQDPGLGLRLIYFSYDVKMKEKGDIPEGYSVSREKKERFSLILESASTNQTSMYLCTSSPIIWEAFFGQGTRLTVV.

This clonotype was seen many times. The rearrangement links TRBV20-1 to TRBJ2-1; 8 bases are a match to TRBD2. Per the germline V gene, CDR1 is DFQATT and CDR2 is SNEGSKA (reference sequence). There are 14 residues in the CDR3. The CDR3 protein is CRAHHPGLVNEQFF. CDR3 sequence (DNA): TGCAGAGCCCACCACCCGGGACTAGTCAATGAGCAGTTCTTC.

The chain employs TRBV5-6 and TRBJ1-5; TRBD1 might be the D (6 bases). V shed 0 bases and J shed 3 bases, with 13 bases lying between them. The V gene's germline CDR1 is SGHDT and CDR2 YYEEEE. CDR3 size: 16 residues. CDR3 amino acids: CASSLAQGTLNQPQHF. CDR3 coding DNA: TGTGCCAGCAGCTTGGCACAGGGCACCCTCAATCAGCCCCAGCATTTT.

This chain links TRBV6-2 or TRBV6-3 with TRBJ1-6, with 10 bases matching TRBD1. The V segment lost 5 bases and the J segment 7 bases; nucleotides outside the gene matches: 5. Germline CDR1 reads MNHEY; CDR2 reads SVGEGT. This CDR3 spans 15 amino acids. In nucleotides, the CDR3 is TGTGCCAGCAGTACCGGGGACAGGGGAAATTCACCCCTCCACTTT. The encoded protein is CASSTGDRGNSPLHF.

Ten or more counts support this clonotype. The J gene is TRBJ1-4, the V gene TRBV7-2, with 8 bases aligning to TRBD1. V was clipped by 4 bases and J by 6 bases; unmatched bases: 4. This CDR3 contains 14 residues. Germline V gives CDR1 SGHTA, CDR2 FQGNSA. The DNA for the CDR3 is TGTGCCAGCAGCTCCGACAGGGGAGATGAAAAACTGTTTTTT. This translates into CASSSDRGDEKLFF. The whole variable domain, filled in from reference TRBV7-2 and TRBJ1-4, reads GAGVSQSPSNKVTEKGKDVELRCDPISGHTALYWYRQSLGQGLEFLIYFQGNSAPDKSGLPSDRFSAERTGGSVSTLTIQRTQQEDSAVYLCASSSDRGDEKLFFGSGTQLSVL.

This clonotype was detected many times. V gene TRBV19 combines with J gene TRBJ2-2; possible D gene TRBD1, 6 bases. V lost 5 bases and J lost 7, with 20 bases in between. Germline V gene data show CDR1 as LNHDA and CDR2 as SQIVND (reference sequence). The CDR3 is 16 residues long. CDR3 amino acids: CASSPSPRGSGGELFF. CDR3 nucleotide sequence: TGTGCCAGTAGTCCCAGTCCCAGGGGCTCGGGCGGGGAGCTGTTTTTT.

The V gene is TRBV19, the J gene TRBJ2-1; 9 bases map to TRBD2. V lost 0 bases to trimming and J lost 4 bases; unmatched junction nucleotides: 4. The germline CDR1 and CDR2 sequences are LNHDA and SQIVND (reference sequence). CDR3 length: 16 residues. This CDR3 reads CASSIDRLAGYNEQFF. CDR3 nucleotide sequence: TGTGCCAGTAGTATAGATCGGCTAGCGGGGTACAATGAGCAGTTCTTC.

The sample holds a few counts of this clonotype. The genes are TRBV11-2 and TRBJ2-7; 9 bases line up with TRBD2. CDR1 SGHAT and CDR2 FQNNGV come from the germline V gene. This CDR3 spans 17 amino acids. V was clipped by 3 bases and J by 2 bases; unmatched bases: 11. CDR3 loop: CASSFALAGNPTYEQYF. For the CDR3, the DNA is TGTGCCAGCAGCTTCGCCCTAGCGGGAAACCCCACCTACGAGCAGTACTTC.

This clonotype appeared many times. This chain connects TRBV12-3 or TRBV12-4 to TRBJ1-5, with 7 bases aligning to TRBD1. This CDR3 is 15 amino acids long. With 4 bases clipped from V and 0 bases from J, the junction kept 3 bases outside the gene matches. CDR3 amino acids: CASSSSGGSNQPQHF. CDR3 nucleotide sequence: TGTGCCAGCAGTTCATCAGGGGGTAGCAATCAGCCCCAGCATTTT.

The V gene is TRBV11-2, the J gene TRBJ1-5, with D possibly being TRBD1 (6 bases). CDR3 size: 14 residues. V lost 2 bases, J lost 6 bases, and 11 bases lay in between. Germline V gene data show CDR1 as SGHAT and CDR2 as FQNNGV. The CDR3 region has the DNA TGTGCCAGCAGCTTAATAGGGGGGGGTCAGCCCCAGCATTTT. As protein: CASSLIGGGQPQHF.

V is TRBV6-1 and J is TRBJ2-2; possible D gene TRBD2, 6 bases. CDR1 MNHNS and CDR2 SASEGT come from the germline V gene. CDR3 length: 16 amino acids. Trimming shortened V by 4 bases and J by 6 bases, and 18 bases separated the two germline ends. The CDR3 DNA follows: TGTGCCAGCAGTGCATTGACTAGTGGTTTCCCCGGGGAGCTGTTTTTT. Its protein product is CASSALTSGFPGELFF.

The chain employs TRBV7-2 and TRBJ2-7, with 9 bases lining up with TRBD2. After removal of 5 bases from V and 3 bases from J, the junction contained 8 bases not matched to a gene. Per the germline V gene, CDR1 is SGHTA and CDR2 is FQGNSA. The CDR3 sequence is 15 residues long. The CDR3 here is CASSPFSGGVYEQYF. CDR3 coding DNA: TGTGCCAGCAGCCCTTTTAGCGGGGGAGTCTACGAGCAGTACTTC.